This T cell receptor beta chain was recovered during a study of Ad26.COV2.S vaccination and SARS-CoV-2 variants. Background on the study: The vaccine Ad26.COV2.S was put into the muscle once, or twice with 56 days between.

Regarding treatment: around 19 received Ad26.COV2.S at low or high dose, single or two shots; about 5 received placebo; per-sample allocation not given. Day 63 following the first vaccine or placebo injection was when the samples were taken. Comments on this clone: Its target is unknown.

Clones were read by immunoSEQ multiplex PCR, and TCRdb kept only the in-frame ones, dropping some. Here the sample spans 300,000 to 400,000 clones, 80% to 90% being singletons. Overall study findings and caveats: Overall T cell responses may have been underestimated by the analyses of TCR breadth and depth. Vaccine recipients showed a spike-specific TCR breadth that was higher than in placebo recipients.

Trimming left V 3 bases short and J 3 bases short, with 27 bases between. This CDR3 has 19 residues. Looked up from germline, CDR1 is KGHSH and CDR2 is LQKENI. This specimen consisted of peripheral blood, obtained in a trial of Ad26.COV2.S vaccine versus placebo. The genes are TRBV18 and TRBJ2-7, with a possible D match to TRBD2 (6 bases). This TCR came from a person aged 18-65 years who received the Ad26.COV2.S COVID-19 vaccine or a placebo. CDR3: CASSPKRLDATSVNYEQYF. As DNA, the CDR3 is TGTGCCAGCTCACCGAAGCGCCTAGATGCGACTAGTGTAAACTACGAGCAGTACTTC.